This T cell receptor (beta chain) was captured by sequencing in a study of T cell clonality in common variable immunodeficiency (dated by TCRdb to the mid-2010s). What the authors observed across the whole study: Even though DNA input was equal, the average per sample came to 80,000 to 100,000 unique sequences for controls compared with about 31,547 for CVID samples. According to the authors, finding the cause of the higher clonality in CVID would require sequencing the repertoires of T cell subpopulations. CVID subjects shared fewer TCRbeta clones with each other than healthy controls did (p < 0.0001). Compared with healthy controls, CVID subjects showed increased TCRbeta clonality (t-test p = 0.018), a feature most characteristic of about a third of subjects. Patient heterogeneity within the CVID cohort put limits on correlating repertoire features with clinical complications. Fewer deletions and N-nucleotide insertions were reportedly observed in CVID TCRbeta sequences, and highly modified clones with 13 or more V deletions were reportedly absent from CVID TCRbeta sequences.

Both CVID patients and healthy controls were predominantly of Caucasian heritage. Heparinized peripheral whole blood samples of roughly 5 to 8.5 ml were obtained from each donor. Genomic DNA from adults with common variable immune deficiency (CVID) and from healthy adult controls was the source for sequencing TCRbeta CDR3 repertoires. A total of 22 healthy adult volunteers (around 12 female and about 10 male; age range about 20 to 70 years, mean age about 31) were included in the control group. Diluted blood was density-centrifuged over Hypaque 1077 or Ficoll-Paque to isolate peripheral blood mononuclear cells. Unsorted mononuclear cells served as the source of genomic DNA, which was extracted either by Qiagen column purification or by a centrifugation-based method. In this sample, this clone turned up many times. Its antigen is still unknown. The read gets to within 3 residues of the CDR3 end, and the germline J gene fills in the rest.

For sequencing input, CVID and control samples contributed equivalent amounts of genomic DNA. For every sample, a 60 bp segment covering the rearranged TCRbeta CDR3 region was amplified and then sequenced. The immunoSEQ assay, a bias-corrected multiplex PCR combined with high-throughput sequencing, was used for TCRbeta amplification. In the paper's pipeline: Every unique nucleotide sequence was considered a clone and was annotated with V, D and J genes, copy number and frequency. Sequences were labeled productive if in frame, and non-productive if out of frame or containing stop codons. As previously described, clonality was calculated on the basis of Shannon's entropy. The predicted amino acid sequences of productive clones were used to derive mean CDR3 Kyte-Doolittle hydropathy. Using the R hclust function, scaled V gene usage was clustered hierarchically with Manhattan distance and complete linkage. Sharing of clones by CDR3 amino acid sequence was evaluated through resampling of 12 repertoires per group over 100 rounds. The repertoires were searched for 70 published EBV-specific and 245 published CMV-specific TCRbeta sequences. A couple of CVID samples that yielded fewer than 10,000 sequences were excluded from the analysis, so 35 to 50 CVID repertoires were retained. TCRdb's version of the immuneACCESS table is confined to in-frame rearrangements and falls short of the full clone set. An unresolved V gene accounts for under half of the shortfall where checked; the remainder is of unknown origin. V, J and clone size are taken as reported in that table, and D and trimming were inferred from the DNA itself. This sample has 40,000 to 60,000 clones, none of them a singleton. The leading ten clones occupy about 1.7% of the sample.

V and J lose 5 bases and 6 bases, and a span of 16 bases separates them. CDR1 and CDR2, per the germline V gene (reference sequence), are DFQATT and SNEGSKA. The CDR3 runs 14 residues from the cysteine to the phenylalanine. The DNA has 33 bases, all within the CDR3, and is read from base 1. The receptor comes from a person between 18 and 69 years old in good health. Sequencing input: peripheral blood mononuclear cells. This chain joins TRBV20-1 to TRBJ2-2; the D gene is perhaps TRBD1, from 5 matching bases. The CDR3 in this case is CSAPMRQYSGELFF. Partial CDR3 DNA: TGCAGTGCTCCTATGAGACAGTACTCCGGGGAG.